The 15 T cell receptor beta chains listed next were all sequenced from one sample in a study of monozygotic twins with inflammatory bowel disease. No DNA is given; TCRdb re-called the 5' RACE reads and lists each CDR3 protein once. The sample spans approximately 160,000 distinct CDR3 sequences; the ten largest clones claim approximately 7.4%. Sequencing was done on a sample of blood. Receptor source: a human donor with ulcerative colitis or Crohn's disease, or a healthy co-twin of an affected twin (not recorded which).

V gene TRBV7-9 combines with J gene TRBJ2-7. This CDR3 comprises 13 residues. Looked up from germline, CDR1 is SEHNR and CDR2 is FQNEAQ (reference sequence). The chain's CDR3 is CASSLGNTYEQYF.

The chain is built from TRBV5-1 and TRBJ2-7; with no DNA, the TCRdb D assignment of TRBD2 cannot be verified. This CDR3 spans 16 amino acids. The germline CDR1 and CDR2 sequences are SGHRS and YFSETQ. Here the CDR3 reads CASTPGGLAQAYEQYF. The full variable domain, in which reference TRBV5-1 and TRBJ2-7 provide the parts outside the CDR3, is KAGVTQTPRYLIKTRGQQVTLSCSPISGHRSVSWYQQTPGQGLQFLFEYFSETQRNKGNFPGRFSGRQFSNSRSEMNVSTLELGDSALYLCASTPGGLAQAYEQYFGPGTRLTVT.

This chain links TRBV7-2 with TRBJ1-2. The germline gives CDR1 SGHTA, CDR2 FQGNSA. The CDR3 runs 14 residues. The chain's CDR3 is CASSLGIDHYGYTF.

The V call is TRBV20-1, the J call TRBJ1-5. The germline CDR1 and CDR2 sequences are DFQATT and SNEGSKA (reference sequence). The CDR3 contains 16 residues. The CDR3 protein is CSARSAAGLFHQPQHF.

The rearrangement uses TRBV5-1 and TRBJ2-7; TCRdb returns TRBD2, unconfirmable since there is no DNA. The CDR3 runs to 13 residues. The germline V gene has CDR1 SGHRS and CDR2 YFSETQ. This CDR3 reads CASSPLAIYEQYF.

The chain uses TRBV3-1 and TRBJ1-1. The length of the CDR3 is 11 residues. From germline, CDR1 is LGHDT and CDR2 YNNKEL (reference sequence). Here the CDR3 reads CASSQLEEAFF.

CDR3 residues: CASATSGSLNEQFF. The chain combines TRBV19 with TRBJ2-1; with no DNA, the TCRdb D assignment of TRBD2 cannot be verified. The CDR3 has 14 amino acids. Germline values: CDR1 LNHDA, CDR2 SQIVND (reference sequence).

The rearrangement uses TRBV19 and TRBJ1-1. Germline CDR1 is LNHDA and CDR2 is SQIVND (reference sequence). The CDR3 sequence is 13 residues long. CDR3 region: CASSIEGTAEAFF. Full variable domain (rest looked up from reference TRBV19 and TRBJ1-1): DGGITQSPKYLFRKEGQNVTLSCEQNLNHDAMYWYRQDPGQGLRLIYYSQIVNDFQKGDIAEGYSVSREKKESFPLTVTSAQKNPTAFYLCASSIEGTAEAFFGQGTRLTVV.

This chain connects TRBV19 to TRBJ2-7; TCRdb's D gene call, TRBD1, goes unchecked for lack of DNA. Germline CDR1 and CDR2: LNHDA and SQIVND (reference sequence). This CDR3 spans 14 amino acids. CDR3 sequence: CATKAGTGSYEQYF.

The chain is built from TRBV4-1 and TRBJ1-1; TCRdb picks TRBD1, but there is no DNA to check that call. The germline gives CDR1 MGHRA, CDR2 YSYEKL. The CDR3 length is 17 residues. CDR3: CASSQVAILDRATEAFF.

The V call is TRBV14, the J call TRBJ2-3; TCRdb's D gene call, TRBD2, goes unchecked for lack of DNA. CDR3 size: 14 residues. Germline V CDR1 and CDR2: SGHDN, FVKESK. CDR3 amino acids: CASSYTGGSWSQYF.

The chain carries TRBV7-9 and TRBJ1-5. The germline V gene has CDR1 SEHNR and CDR2 FQNEAQ (reference sequence). The CDR3 runs to 13 residues. The CDR3 sequence is CASTLGNVQPQHF.

The rearrangement joins TRBV5-6 to TRBJ1-2; TCRdb returns TRBD1, unconfirmable since there is no DNA. Germline assignment: CDR1 SGHDT and CDR2 YYEEEE. The CDR3 is made up of 14 amino acids. CDR3 sequence reads: CASVLGGRSYGYTF.

V and J are TRBV6-1 and TRBJ1-2. The CDR3 runs 15 residues. From germline, CDR1 is MNHNS and CDR2 SASEGT. This chain's CDR3 is CASSGSTGERSGYTF.

The chain links TRBV6-5 to TRBJ1-5; TCRdb's D call, TRBD1, is unchecked because there is no DNA. Germline lookup yields CDR1 MNHEY and CDR2 SVGAGI. This CDR3 region has 15 residues. CDR3 protein: CASSYGGTVDQPQHF.